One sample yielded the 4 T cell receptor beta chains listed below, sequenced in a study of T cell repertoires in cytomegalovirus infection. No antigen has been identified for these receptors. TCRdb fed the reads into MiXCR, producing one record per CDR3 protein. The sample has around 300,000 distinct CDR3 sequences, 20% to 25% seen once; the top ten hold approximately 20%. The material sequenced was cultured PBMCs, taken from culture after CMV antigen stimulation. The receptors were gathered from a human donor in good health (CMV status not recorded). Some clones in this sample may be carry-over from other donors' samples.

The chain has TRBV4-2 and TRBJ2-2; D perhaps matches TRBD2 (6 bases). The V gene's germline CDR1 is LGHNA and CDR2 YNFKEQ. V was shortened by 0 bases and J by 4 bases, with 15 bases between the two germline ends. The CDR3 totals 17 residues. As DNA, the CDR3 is TGTGCCAGCAGCCAAGATCCTGCGGGAACCGCCACCGGGGAGCTGTTTTTT. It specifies CASSQDPAGTATGELFF.

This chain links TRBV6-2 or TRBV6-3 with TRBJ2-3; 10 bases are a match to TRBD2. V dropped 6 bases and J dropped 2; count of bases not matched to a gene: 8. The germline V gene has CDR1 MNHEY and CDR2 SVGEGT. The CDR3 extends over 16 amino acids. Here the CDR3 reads CASRPWTSGLTDTQYF. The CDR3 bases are TGTGCCAGCAGACCGTGGACTAGCGGACTCACAGATACGCAGTATTTT.

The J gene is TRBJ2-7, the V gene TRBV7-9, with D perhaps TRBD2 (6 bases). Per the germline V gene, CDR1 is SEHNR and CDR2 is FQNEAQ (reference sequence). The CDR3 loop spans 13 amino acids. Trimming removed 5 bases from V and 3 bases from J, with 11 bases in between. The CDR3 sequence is CASSRGLRYEQYF. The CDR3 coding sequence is TGTGCCAGCAGCCGGGGACTCCGCTACGAGCAGTACTTC.

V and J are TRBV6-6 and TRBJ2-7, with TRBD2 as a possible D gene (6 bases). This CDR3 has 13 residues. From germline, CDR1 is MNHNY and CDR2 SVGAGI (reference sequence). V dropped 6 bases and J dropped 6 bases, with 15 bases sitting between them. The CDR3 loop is CASRERLEFEQYF. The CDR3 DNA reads TGTGCCAGCAGGGAACGACTAGAATTCGAGCAGTACTTC.